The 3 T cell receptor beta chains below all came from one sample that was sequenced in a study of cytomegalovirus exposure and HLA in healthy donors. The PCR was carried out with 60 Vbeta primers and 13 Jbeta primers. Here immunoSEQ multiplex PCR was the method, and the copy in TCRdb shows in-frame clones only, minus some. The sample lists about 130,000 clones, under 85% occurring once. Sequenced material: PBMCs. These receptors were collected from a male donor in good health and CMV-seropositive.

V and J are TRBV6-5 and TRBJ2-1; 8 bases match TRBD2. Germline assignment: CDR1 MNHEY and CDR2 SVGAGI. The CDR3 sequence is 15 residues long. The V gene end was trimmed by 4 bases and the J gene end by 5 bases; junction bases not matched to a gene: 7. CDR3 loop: CASSSGTRANNEQFF. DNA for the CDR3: TGTGCCAGCAGTTCCGGGACTAGAGCAAACAATGAGCAGTTCTTC.

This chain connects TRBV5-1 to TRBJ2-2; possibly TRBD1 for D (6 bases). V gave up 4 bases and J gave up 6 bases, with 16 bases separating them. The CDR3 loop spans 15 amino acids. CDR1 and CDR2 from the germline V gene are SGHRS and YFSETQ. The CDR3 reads CASSLSRGDSGELFF. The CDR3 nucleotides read TGCGCCAGCAGCCTTTCCAGGGGAGACTCCGGGGAGCTGTTTTTT. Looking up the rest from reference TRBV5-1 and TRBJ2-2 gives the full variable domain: KAGVTQTPRYLIKTRGQQVTLSCSPISGHRSVSWYQQTPGQGLQFLFEYFSETQRNKGNFPGRFSGRQFSNSRSEMNVSTLELGDSALYLCASSLSRGDSGELFFGEGSRLTVL.

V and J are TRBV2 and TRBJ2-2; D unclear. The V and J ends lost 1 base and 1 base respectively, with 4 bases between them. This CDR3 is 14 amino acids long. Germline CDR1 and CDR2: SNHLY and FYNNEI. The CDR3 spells CASSEGRNTGELFF. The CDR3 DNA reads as TGTGCCAGCAGTGAAGGGAGGAACACCGGGGAGCTGTTTTTT.